These T cell receptor beta chains were read from a single sample in a study of T cell responses to AZD1222 COVID-19 vaccine. Repertoires were generated with immunoSEQ multiplex PCR, while TCRdb's copy carries only in-frame clones and drops some. The sample yields under 140,000 clones, more than 90% seen once. The sequences come from peripheral blood, collected 28 days after the second AZD1222 dose. These receptors came from an adult who received the AZD1222 COVID-19 vaccine. CDR3s include the opening cysteine and the closing phenylalanine or tryptophan. A D gene is named only where the DNA matches it firmly.

j_gene | v_gene | d_gene | CDR3aa
TRBJ2-7 | TRBV5-1 | TRBD1 | CASSPGQAVGEQYF
TRBJ1-1 | TRBV29-1 | . | CSVEGQQNTEAFF
TRBJ1-2 | TRBV18 | . | CASSPTVDGYTF
TRBJ2-7 | TRBV6-5 | TRBD1 | CASTRDRGAYEQYF
TRBJ2-1 | TRBV7-8 | . | CASSLAWGNEQFF
TRBJ2-1 | TRBV5-4 | TRBD1 | CASSLIRGFGTGYYNEQFF
TRBJ2-1 | TRBV5-1 | TRBD2 | CASSPPSSGPHNEQFF
TRBJ2-3 | TRBV6-5 | TRBD2 | CASSYSGGNTDTQYF
TRBJ2-7 | TRBV7-2 | TRBD1 | CASSSDRGRREQYF
TRBJ2-1 | TRBV5-1 | . | CASSLEQGPYNEQFF
TRBJ2-7 | TRBV2 | . | CASRPQGLNEQYF
TRBJ2-4 | TRBV11-2 | TRBD1 | CASSFPRGQLAKNIQYF
TRBJ2-5 | TRBV6-2/TRBV6-3 | . | CASSYSTRGETQYF
TRBJ1-1 | TRBV7-9 | . | CASGLIANTEAFF
TRBJ2-5 | TRBV10-3 | . | CAISESSQTKETQYF
TRBJ2-3 | TRBV6-2/TRBV6-3 | . | CASIPSSGVADTQYF
TRBJ2-7 | TRBV18 | . | CASSPRAGFEQYF
TRBJ2-7 | TRBV2 | . | CASSERSEYEQYF
TRBJ2-2 | TRBV12-5 | . | CASGLGAGTGELFF
TRBJ2-3 | TRBV7-3 | TRBD2 | CASRIAGSGDTQYF
TRBJ1-5 | TRBV7-2 | TRBD1 | CASSLVDRVQPQHF
TRBJ1-2 | TRBV19 | TRBD1 | CASSISQRLRTGWIGYTF
TRBJ2-3 | TRBV6-2/TRBV6-3 | TRBD1 | CASSPRQGARGSEDTQYF
TRBJ1-6 | TRBV27 | . | CASSLASSSYNSPLHF
TRBJ2-4 | TRBV18 | . | CASSPRTQNIQYF
TRBJ2-5 | TRBV3-1/TRBV3-2 | . | CASSQLRYEAQYF
TRBJ2-2 | TRBV9 | . | CASRTGTANTGELFF
TRBJ2-7 | TRBV9 | . | CASSPEGQGMYEQYF
TRBJ1-6 | TRBV19 | TRBD1 | CASSTGQGAYVSPLHF
TRBJ2-5 | TRBV2 | TRBD1 | CASRTGTVQETQYF
TRBJ2-1 | TRBV5-4 | . | CASSLVGYVEQFF
TRBJ2-2 | TRBV5-1 | TRBD2 | CASSRAASGSTGELFF
TRBJ1-2 | TRBV6-5 | . | CASSYSPPGVYGYTF
TRBJ2-2 | TRBV4-3 | . | CASSQDPAGSTGELFF
TRBJ1-5 | TRBV4-3 | . | CASSQDRVGGRPQHF
TRBJ1-1 | TRBV5-4 | TRBD1 | CASSLDQGGAFF
TRBJ1-2 | TRBV3-1/TRBV3-2 | . | CASSQGGAYGYTF
TRBJ1-1 | TRBV9 | TRBD1 | CASSLTGIANTEAFF
TRBJ1-3 | TRBV11-2 | . | CASSPGDRYSGNTIYF